The 29 T cell receptor beta chains presented below share a single source sample, sequenced in a study of tumor and adjacent non-tumor tissue in lung cancer. A modified ARM-PCR protocol with three rounds of nested PCR amplified TCRbeta. Using its own MiXCR run on the multiplex PCR reads, TCRdb lists one record per CDR3 protein. This table has 91,000 or so distinct CDR3 sequences, roughly 70% appearing once. RNA was extracted from bulk tissue without any cell sorting. Sequenced material: lung tumor tissue. The origin of the receptors is a man aged 60 to 69 with non-small cell lung cancer.

In regard to this clonotype: One end of the junction does not line up with germline, which may come from a read error. The chain is built from TRBV6-5 and TRBJ1-6, with D possibly matching TRBD1 (5 bases). This CDR3 contains 16 residues. Germline V gene lookup returns CDR1 MNHEY and CDR2 SVGAGI. This CDR3 reads CASSYSGQGGHSPIHF. CDR3 DNA: TGTGCCAGCAGTTACTCGGGGCAGGGAGGTCATTCACCCATCCACTTT.

V and J are TRBV11-1 and TRBJ2-5; maybe TRBD1 (5 bases). V lost 6 bases and J 1 base, leaving 12 bases between the germline ends. CDR3 length: 14 residues. The germline gives CDR1 SGHAT, CDR2 FQDESV (reference sequence). CDR3 DNA sequence: TGTGCCAGCAGTACCGGGCAGGGCCAAGAGACCCAGTACTTC. Translated: CASSTGQGQETQYF.

The chain links TRBV11-1 to TRBJ2-1; D not certain. V shed 5 bases and J shed 9 bases, with 11 bases lying between them. CDR1 is SGHAT, CDR2 FQDESV, per germline (reference sequence). The CDR3 sequence is 12 residues long. CDR3 loop: CASSQTCFEQFF. In DNA, the CDR3 is TGTGCCAGCAGCCAGACTTGTTTTGAGCAGTTCTTC.

In this sample, this clonotype turned up once. This sequence may be a read error, since a much larger clone differs from it by one base. V gene TRBV7-9 combines with J gene TRBJ2-1; D perhaps matches TRBD2 (5 bases). CDR3 length equals 15 residues. The V gene lost 4 bases and the J gene lost 5 bases, with 15 bases spanning the gap. Germline V gene data show CDR1 as SEHNR and CDR2 as FQNEAQ (reference sequence). In nucleotides, the CDR3 is TGTGCCAGCAGCTACGTGCGGGTCAACAACAATGAGCAGTTCTTC. Its translation is CASSYVRVNNNEQFF.

CDR3 amino acids: CASTLTVEIKEQYF. As DNA, the CDR3 is TGTGCCAGCACCCTTACTGTAGAGATAAAGGAGCAGTACTTC. J is TRBJ2-7 and V is TRBV28; D gene unclear. Trimming took off 7 bases at V and 7 bases at J, with 20 bases between the two ends. The CDR3 is 14 amino acids. Germline CDR1 reads MDHEN; CDR2 reads SYDVKM.

A word on this clonotype: The junction and the germline gene differ at one end; a read error may be behind it. The gene calls are TRBV12-3 or TRBV12-4 and TRBJ1-1, with D unresolved. The CDR3 consists of 14 residues. CDR3 sequence (DNA): TGTGCCAACAGTTTATCCACCCCGAACACTGAAGCTTTCTTT. Amino acids: CANSLSTPNTEAFF.

The chain links TRBV12-3 or TRBV12-4 to TRBJ2-3; perhaps TRBD2 as D (7 bases). This CDR3 spans 16 amino acids. Trimming stripped 9 bases from V and 1 base from J, with 20 bases between. The CDR3 DNA sequence: TGTGCCAGTAGCCCTATCGGGGGGACACGCACAGATACGCAGTATTTT. This codes for CASSPIGGTRTDTQYF.

This clonotype has a handful of counts. A read error is possible here, since a much larger clone lies one base away. The chain employs TRBV29-1 and TRBJ1-1; a weak D match, TRBD1 (6 bases). The CDR3 contains 13 residues. V was clipped by 4 bases and J by 0 bases, with 9 bases between them. Germline V lookup: CDR1 SQVTM, CDR2 ANQGSEA. The CDR3 bases are TGCAGCGTTGTAGAGGGGGTGAACACTGAAGCTTTCTTT. It yields the protein CSVVEGVNTEAFF.

This chain uses TRBV12-5 with TRBJ2-6; possibly TRBD1 for D (5 bases). The germline V gene encodes CDR1 LGHNT and CDR2 FRNRAP. Trimming took off 7 bases at V and 3 bases at J, with 13 bases between the two ends. The CDR3 runs to 15 residues. The CDR3 region is CASAQVAHGANVLTF. CDR3 in DNA: TGTGCTAGTGCACAGGTGGCGCATGGGGCCAACGTCCTGACTTTC.

About this clonotype: A read error may be the cause here, since a much bigger clone is one base away. The chain carries TRBV5-6 and TRBJ1-1; a possible D gene is TRBD1 (5 bases). In germline, CDR1 is SGHDT, CDR2 YYEEEE. V was pared by 4 bases and J by 2 bases, with 21 bases between. CDR3 length equals 17 residues. Here the CDR3 reads CASSRPLTVTDNTEAFF. Written as DNA, the CDR3 is TGTGCCAGCAGCCGACCTCTTACCGTGACAGACAACACTGAAGCTTTCTTT.

This clonotype was found once. The junction and the germline gene differ at one end; a read error may be behind it. V and J are TRBV12-3 or TRBV12-4 and TRBJ2-1, with D tentatively TRBD1 (7 bases). The CDR3 spans 14 residues. DNA for the CDR3: TGTGCCAACAGTTTTCAGGGGGGAGACAATGAGCAGTTCTTC. Its protein is CANSFQGGDNEQFF.

Turning to this clonotype: The junction shows a germline mismatch at one end, possibly a read error. The chain joins TRBV6-6 to TRBJ2-3; the D is unclear. The DNA end is more similar to TRBJ1-5, so the J call may be wrong. The germline CDR1 and CDR2 sequences are MNHNY and SVGAGI (reference sequence). The CDR3 totals 12 residues. The CDR3 protein is CASSRNTDTQHF. CDR3 DNA: TGTGCAAGCAGTCGCAACACAGATACGCAGCATTTT.

Details on this clonotype: One end of the junction fails to match germline, which may point to a read error. V and J are TRBV4-2 and TRBJ2-3, with D maybe TRBD1 (5 bases). Germline CDR1 and CDR2: LGHNA and YNFKEQ. The CDR3 extends over 15 amino acids. The CDR3 loop reads CASSSTTVITDMQYF. CDR3 nucleotides: TGTGCCAGCAGCTCCACGACAGTCATCACAGATATGCAGTATTTT.

The chain is built from TRBV7-9 and TRBJ2-3; 9 bases match TRBD2. V lost 5 bases and J lost 5; bases outside the gene matches: 11. The CDR3 is 16 amino acids. CDR1 SEHNR and CDR2 FQNEAQ come from the germline V gene (reference sequence). The CDR3 reads CASSARLAEKKDTQYF. CDR3 sequence (DNA): TGTGCCAGCAGCGCTAGACTAGCGGAGAAAAAAGATACGCAGTATTTT.

This clonotype was recorded many times. This rearrangement joins TRBV14 to TRBJ2-3; D ambiguous. Trimming shortened V by 0 bases and J by 4 bases, and 5 bases separated the two germline ends. The CDR3 runs 13 residues. The germline CDR1 and CDR2 sequences are SGHDN and FVKESK. CDR3 sequence: CASSQDVPDTQYF. CDR3 in DNA: TGTGCCAGCAGCCAAGATGTTCCAGATACGCAGTATTTT.

This clonotype has a count of ten or more. This chain links TRBV29-1 with TRBJ1-4; TRBD1 might be the D (5 bases). The CDR3 runs 15 residues. Germline CDR1 SQVTM, CDR2 ANQGSEA. Trimming took 4 bases from V and 0 from J, leaving 12 bases between them. CDR3 loop: CSVVDRATTNEKLFF. The CDR3 nucleotides read TGCAGCGTTGTTGACAGAGCCACAACTAATGAAAAACTGTTTTTT. Looking up the rest from reference TRBV29-1 and TRBJ1-4 gives the full variable domain: SAVISQKPSRDICQRGTSLTIQCQVDSQVTMMFWYRQQPGQSLTLIATANQGSEATYESGFVIDKFPISRPNLTFSTLTVSNMSPEDSSIYLCSVVDRATTNEKLFFGSGTQLSVL.

This clonotype was counted ten times or more. The gene calls are TRBV12-3 or TRBV12-4 and TRBJ2-5, with 10 bases identical to TRBD2. The CDR3 is 13 residues long. V dropped 7 bases and J dropped 5; count of bases not matched to a gene: 4. The CDR3 loop reads CASMLAGAETQYF. In DNA, the CDR3 is TGTGCCAGCATGCTAGCGGGAGCCGAGACCCAGTACTTC.

This clonotype was detected once. A read error may be the cause here, since a much bigger clone is one base away. CDR3 nucleotide sequence: TGCAGTGCCATCATTGTCTACCAAGAGGCCCAGTACTTC. Translating it yields CSAIIVYQEAQYF. The chain is built from TRBV20-1 and TRBJ2-5; D remains unclear. Germline V gene sequence: CDR1 DFQATT, CDR2 SNEGSKA (reference sequence). CDR3 size: 13 residues.

This clonotype has just a few counts. A read error is possible here, since a much larger clone lies one base away. V and J are TRBV7-8 and TRBJ1-5, with D possibly being TRBD1 (6 bases). Germline assignment: CDR1 SGHVS and CDR2 FQNEAQ. This CDR3 region has 15 residues. CDR3 sequence reads: CASSLGTVYNQSQHF. DNA of the CDR3: TGTGCCAGCAGCTTAGGGACAGTTTACAATCAGTCCCAGCATTTT.

Note on this clonotype: Just one base apart from a much larger clone, this may be a read error. The chain is built from TRBV11-2 and TRBJ2-2; 7 positions match TRBD2. Germline-derived CDR1 and CDR2 are SGHAT and FQNNGV. This CDR3 is built from 15 residues. The V segment lost 6 bases and the J segment 2 bases; nucleotides outside the gene matches: 6. CDR3 sequence (DNA): TGTGCCAGCAGGGAACCGGGACTAAACACCGGGGAGCTGTTTTTT. It specifies CASREPGLNTGELFF.

Concerning this clonotype: This could be a read error, since a much larger clone is one nucleotide away. CDR3 sequence (DNA): TGTGCCAGCAGCCAAGACCGACAGCTCTATGACTACACCTTC. Protein: CASSQDRQLYDYTF. The V gene is TRBV4-2, the J gene TRBJ1-2; D may be TRBD1 (5 bases). The CDR3 has 14 residues. Germline CDR1 and CDR2: LGHNA and YNFKEQ.

Of note for this clonotype: Mismatch with germline at one junction end may stem from a read error. The rearrangement links TRBV4-2 to TRBJ2-2; D uncertain. Germline V gene lookup returns CDR1 LGHNA and CDR2 YNFKEQ. The CDR3 loop spans 12 amino acids. The CDR3 loop reads CASSQTSQELSF. The CDR3 DNA reads as TGTGCCAGCAGCCAAACGTCGCAGGAACTGTCTTTT.

About this clonotype itself: A read error may produce the germline difference seen at one junction end. The chain joins TRBV20-1 to TRBJ2-1, with 11 bases that match TRBD2. This CDR3 is built from 18 residues. Per germline, CDR1 DFQATT and CDR2 SNEGSKA (reference sequence). The CDR3 region has the DNA TGCAGTGCTAAAGGGGGTAGCGGGAGGGCCGGATCCTACAAAGAGCAGTTCTTC. Protein sequence: CSAKGGSGRAGSYKEQFF.

Sample share makes this clonotype medium-sized. The chain has TRBV11-2 and TRBJ2-2, with D perhaps TRBD1 (5 bases). Trimming took 5 bases from V and 0 from J, leaving 10 bases between them. CDR3 length equals 15 residues. Germline V gives CDR1 SGHAT, CDR2 FQNNGV. This chain's CDR3 is CASSHRQTNTGELFF. CDR3 bases: TGTGCCAGCAGCCACCGACAGACGAACACCGGGGAGCTGTTTTTT.

A word on this clonotype: One base away lies a much larger clone, so this may be a sequencing read error. V and J are TRBV6-2 or TRBV6-3 and TRBJ1-1; D is uncertain. Germline CDR1 is MNHEY and CDR2 is SVGEGT. The V end lost 6 bases, the J end lost 1 base, and 9 bases lay between the germline ends. This CDR3 comprises 13 residues. The CDR3 DNA follows: TGTGCCAGCAGATGGGGATCGAACACTGAAGCTTTCTTT. Its protein product is CASRWGSNTEAFF.

CDR3 nucleotide sequence: TGCATCGCTAGAGTTAGCAGGGCCACTGAAGCTTTCTTT. It codes for CIARVSRATEAFF. The rearrangement uses TRBV20-1 and TRBJ1-1, with D maybe TRBD1 (5 bases). The CDR3 contains 13 residues. Germline loops: CDR1 DFQATT, CDR2 SNEGSKA (reference sequence).

This chain connects TRBV6-2 or TRBV6-3 to TRBJ2-6; TRBD2 matches 7 bases. The CDR3 extends over 16 amino acids. J was trimmed by 0 bases and V by 10 bases; bases with no gene match: 9. CDR1 is MNHEY and CDR2 is SVGEGT in the germline V gene. As DNA, the CDR3 is TGTGCCAACACAAGCGGGGCTCTCTCTGGGGCCAACGTCCTGACTTTC. The encoded protein is CANTSGALSGANVLTF.

This chain connects TRBV11-2 to TRBJ1-1; D is uncertain. CDR1 and CDR2 (germline): SGHAT, FQNNGV. Between the trimmed V and J ends, which lost 4 bases and 1 base, there was a span of 10 bases. The CDR3 is made up of 14 amino acids. CDR3 coding DNA: TGTGCCAGCAGCTACACAACAGCGAACACTGAAGCTTTCTTT. This codes for CASSYTTANTEAFF. Looking up the rest from reference TRBV11-2 and TRBJ1-1 gives the full variable domain: EAGVAQSPRYKIIEKRQSVAFWCNPISGHATLYWYQQILGQGPKLLIQFQNNGVVDDSQLPKDRFSAERLKGVDSTLKIQPAKLEDSAVYLCASSYTTANTEAFFGQGTRLTVV.

A note on this clonotype: A single base separates this from a much larger clone, so it may be a read error. The V gene is TRBV6-5, the J gene TRBJ1-1, with D perhaps matching TRBD1 (6 bases). This CDR3 has 15 amino acids. V lost 6 bases, J lost 3 bases, and 17 bases lay in between. CDR1 MNHEY and CDR2 SVGAGI come from the germline V gene. The CDR3 bases are TGTGCCAGCAGCGACGCCAGGGGTAGGGACACTGAAGCTTTCTTT. This codes for CASSDARGRDTEAFF.